Below, one T cell receptor beta chain is given with its context. Germline-derived CDR1 and CDR2 are MNHEY and SVGAGI. V was trimmed by 10 bases and J by 0 bases, leaving 10 bases between them. The length of the CDR3 is 13 residues. The data belong to a study of shared clonotypes between healthy human individuals. Nashville, Tennessee was home to all donors, each a Caucasian adult. Assay: immunoSEQ multiplex PCR; the TCRdb copy retains only in-frame clones and omits some. The sample lists a few million clones; around 90% were seen once. The V call is TRBV6-5, the J call TRBJ2-1, with D possibly TRBD1 on 5 matching bases. Specimen: naive CD4+ T cells from PBMCs. Subset defined: CD45RA+ positively selected. This sequence was found in a man between 18 and 29 years old in good health. Some clones in this sample may be carry-over from other donors' samples. The CDR3: CATTGNSYNEQFF. The CDR3 nucleotides are TGTGCCACTACAGGAAACTCCTACAATGAGCAGTTCTTC.